Presented here are 18 T cell receptor beta chains from one specimen sequenced in a study of spatial heterogeneity in lung cancer. TCRdb used MiXCR to reprocess the 5' RACE reads, holding one entry per CDR3 protein. In the table there are approximately 24,000 distinct CDR3 sequences, approximately 4.6% of which are singletons. Time point described: sample taken at primary tumor resection. Sample: PBMCs, taken at surgery. These receptors were obtained from a male donor with early-stage non-small cell lung cancer.

This clonotype has at least ten counts. This CDR3 is CASSPMTGTDTQYF. CDR3 sequence (DNA): TGTGCCAGCAGCCCTATGACGGGGACAGATACGCAGTATTTT. The chain couples TRBV7-6 to TRBJ2-3, with D possibly matching TRBD2 (5 bases). Germline V gives CDR1 SGHVS, CDR2 FNYEAQ. V was clipped by 5 bases and J by 3 bases, with 12 bases between them. This CDR3 comprises 14 residues. Variable domain in full (rest from reference TRBV7-6 and TRBJ2-3): GAGVSQSPRYKVTKRGQDVALRCDPISGHVSLYWYRQALGQGPEFLTYFNYEAQQDKSGLPNDRFSAERPEGSISTLTIQRTEQRDSAMYRCASSPMTGTDTQYFGPGTRLTVL.

The sample holds many counts of this clonotype. This rearrangement joins TRBV5-1 to TRBJ2-7; maybe TRBD1 (5 bases). The CDR3 loop spans 12 amino acids. V was trimmed by 4 bases and J by 5 bases, leaving 10 bases between them. The germline V gene encodes CDR1 SGHRS and CDR2 YFSETQ. The CDR3 region is CASSETRDEQYF. The DNA of the CDR3 is TGCGCCAGCAGCGAGACCAGGGACGAGCAGTACTTC.

There are many counts of this clonotype. The J gene is TRBJ2-5, the V gene TRBV7-2; D is unresolved. This CDR3 has 14 amino acids. Germline V gene sequence: CDR1 SGHTA, CDR2 FQGNSA. V dropped 3 bases and J dropped 5 bases, with 13 bases sitting between them. The CDR3 nucleotides read TGTGCCAGCAGCTTGACCGGAGCCGGGGAGACCCAGTACTTC. It encodes CASSLTGAGETQYF.

This clonotype was recorded at least ten times. The chain employs TRBV12-3 or TRBV12-4 and TRBJ1-5; D not certain. The CDR3 contains 14 residues. Trimming cost V 3 bases and J 9 bases, with 15 bases left between them. This CDR3 is CASSLGRPSRPQHF. The CDR3 nucleotides read TGTGCCAGCAGTTTGGGCAGGCCCTCCCGGCCCCAGCATTTT.

Ten or more counts support this clonotype. This chain links TRBV3-1 with TRBJ2-5, with D perhaps assigned TRBD1 or TRBD2 (5 bases each). The CDR3 totals 16 residues. From germline, CDR1 is LGHDT and CDR2 YNNKEL (reference sequence). V gave up 0 bases and J gave up 5 bases, with 16 bases separating them. CDR3 residues: CASSQDRSVGEETQYF. Written as DNA, the CDR3 is TGTGCCAGCAGCCAAGATCGTTCGGTAGGGGAGGAGACCCAGTACTTC.

This clonotype was found many times. The chain uses TRBV28 and TRBJ2-7; TRBD2 aligns across 10 bases. Germline V gene lookup returns CDR1 MDHEN and CDR2 SYDVKM. V lost 5 bases to trimming and J lost 0 bases; unmatched junction nucleotides: 4. CDR3 size: 15 residues. The CDR3 loop reads CASSNPSGSSYEQYF. CDR3 coding DNA: TGTGCCAGCAGTAACCCTAGCGGGAGCTCCTACGAGCAGTACTTC.

This clonotype was picked up many times. The chain uses TRBV3-1 and TRBJ1-1, with 10 nucleotides matching TRBD1. Losses at the gene ends were 6 bases for V and 8 bases for J; bases not matched to a gene: 3. This CDR3 region has 12 residues. Germline CDR1 LGHDT, CDR2 YNNKEL (reference sequence). CDR3 nucleotide sequence: TGTGCCAGCAGTCCGACAGGGGGCGAAGCTTTCTTT. It is translated as CASSPTGGEAFF.

This clonotype was observed many times. The chain employs TRBV20-1 and TRBJ2-7; a weak D match, TRBD2 (5 bases). This CDR3 region has 14 residues. Germline assignment: CDR1 DFQATT and CDR2 SNEGSKA (reference sequence). Trimming pared 3 bases from V and 3 bases from J, leaving 15 bases between. The CDR3 DNA reads TGCAGTGCTAGTTCACGGGGTACCCTCTACGAGCAGTACTTC. This translates into CSASSRGTLYEQYF.

This clonotype was seen at least ten times. This sequence joins TRBV7-2 and TRBJ1-4, with 9 bases aligning to TRBD1. CDR3 length: 18 residues. From germline, CDR1 is SGHTA and CDR2 FQGNSA. J was trimmed by 4 bases and V by 1 base; bases with no gene match: 10. CDR3 in DNA: TGTGCCAGCAGCTTAGTAGGGTACCGGGACAGGGATAATGAAAAACTGTTTTTT. It specifies CASSLVGYRDRDNEKLFF.

At least ten counts were recorded for this clonotype. The CDR3 loop reads CAWRDAGLAGDEQFF. Here the CDR3 DNA reads TGTGCCTGGAGAGATGCGGGACTAGCGGGAGATGAGCAGTTCTTC. The V and J genes are TRBV30 and TRBJ2-1, with TRBD2 matching over 14 bases. Germline CDR1 is GTSNPN and CDR2 is SVGIG (reference sequence). The CDR3 is 15 amino acids. The V segment lost 3 bases and the J segment 8 bases; nucleotides outside the gene matches: 6.

This clonotype has ten or more counts. The rearrangement links TRBV10-3 to TRBJ1-2; possible D gene TRBD1, 6 bases. CDR1 and CDR2 (germline): ENHRY, SYGVKD. The length of the CDR3 is 13 residues. Trimming left V 4 bases short and J 5 bases short, with 11 bases between. The DNA for the CDR3 is TGTGCCATCAGTGCGGGGGGCGCATATGGCTACACCTTC. Protein: CAISAGGAYGYTF.

The CDR3 spells CASSPDRTNTEAFF. The CDR3 DNA sequence: TGTGCCAGCAGCCCGGACAGAACGAACACTGAAGCTTTCTTT. The chain combines TRBV7-2 with TRBJ1-1, with D tentatively TRBD1 (6 bases). Germline CDR1 SGHTA, CDR2 FQGNSA. This CDR3 region has 14 residues. V lost 5 bases to trimming and J lost 1 base, with 11 bases between them.

This clonotype was detected ten times or more. This chain connects TRBV5-5 to TRBJ2-5; TRBD2 might be the D (6 bases). V lost 4 bases and J 4 bases, leaving 17 bases between the germline ends. This CDR3 contains 15 residues. Germline loops: CDR1 SGHKS, CDR2 YYEKEE (reference sequence). The DNA of the CDR3 is TGTGCCAGCAGCACTCCCTGGGCCGGGGGAGAGACCCAGTACTTC. It encodes CASSTPWAGGETQYF.

This clonotype was counted many times. The chain joins TRBV4-3 to TRBJ1-1, with a possible D match to TRBD1 (5 bases). Trimming took off 2 bases at V and 1 base at J, with 8 bases between the two ends. The CDR3 is 14 residues long. Germline V CDR1 and CDR2: LGHNA, YSLEER. The CDR3 loop is CASSQSQGNTEAFF. The CDR3 nucleotides read TGCGCCAGCAGCCAAAGCCAGGGGAACACTGAAGCTTTCTTT.

This clonotype ranks as medium-sized. The chain has TRBV10-3 and TRBJ1-1; a possible D gene is TRBD1 (6 bases). This CDR3 is 15 amino acids long. V shed 4 bases and J shed 2 bases, with 14 bases lying between them. Germline V CDR1 and CDR2: ENHRY, SYGVKD. The CDR3 sequence is CAISAPGDPNTEAFF. Written as DNA, the CDR3 is TGTGCCATCAGTGCGCCAGGGGACCCTAACACTGAAGCTTTCTTT.

Only a few counts were recorded for this clonotype. The chain combines TRBV30 with TRBJ2-7; unclear D gene. V gave up 0 bases and J gave up 2 bases, with 5 bases separating them. This CDR3 has 12 residues. Germline CDR1 GTSNPN, CDR2 SVGIG (reference sequence). The CDR3 loop reads CAWSVMTYEQYF. The CDR3 DNA reads TGTGCCTGGAGTGTGATGACCTACGAGCAGTACTTC.

In its sample, this clonotype was seen many times. The rearrangement joins TRBV7-2 to TRBJ2-3; perhaps TRBD2 as D (6 bases). The CDR3 sequence is 15 residues long. V gave up 1 base and J gave up 2 bases, with 10 bases separating them. The germline V gene encodes CDR1 SGHTA and CDR2 FQGNSA. The CDR3 reads CASSLVSGLTDTQYF. CDR3 in DNA: TGTGCCAGCAGCTTAGTGTCGGGACTCACAGATACGCAGTATTTT.

This clonotype was observed at least ten times. The chain carries TRBV7-3 and TRBJ2-7, with D possibly TRBD2 on 5 matching bases. The CDR3 extends over 17 amino acids. Trimming pared 2 bases from V and 1 base from J, leaving 18 bases between. In germline, CDR1 is SGHTA, CDR2 FQGTGA. The CDR3 nucleotides are TGTGCCAGCAGCTTAGGACGAGGGAGTGAGGTGTCCTACGAGCAGTACTTC. Translation: CASSLGRGSEVSYEQYF.